This TCR beta chain was profiled in a study of blood T cell repertoires in COVID-19. About the research overall: Sources were T cells, B-cell-depleted T cells, or PBMCs; the material itself was cDNA or gDNA.

This table comes from immunoSEQ multiplex PCR, and its TCRdb copy is limited to in-frame clones, with some not included. The table shows 180,000 or so clones, with approximately 80% occurring only once. The V gene lost 3 bases and the J gene lost 4 bases, with 9 bases spanning the gap. The V gene's germline CDR1 is SQVTM and CDR2 ANQGSEA. The CDR3 consists of 13 residues. Source material: PBMCs or T cells enriched from blood (not recorded which). The clonotype comes from a man aged 60 to 75 who had been exposed to COVID-19. The chain links TRBV29-1 to TRBJ2-2; D may be TRBD2 (5 bases). The CDR3 DNA reads TGCAGCGTTGACGAGGGTGGCACCGGGGAGCTGTTTTTT. Its translation: CSVDEGGTGELFF.